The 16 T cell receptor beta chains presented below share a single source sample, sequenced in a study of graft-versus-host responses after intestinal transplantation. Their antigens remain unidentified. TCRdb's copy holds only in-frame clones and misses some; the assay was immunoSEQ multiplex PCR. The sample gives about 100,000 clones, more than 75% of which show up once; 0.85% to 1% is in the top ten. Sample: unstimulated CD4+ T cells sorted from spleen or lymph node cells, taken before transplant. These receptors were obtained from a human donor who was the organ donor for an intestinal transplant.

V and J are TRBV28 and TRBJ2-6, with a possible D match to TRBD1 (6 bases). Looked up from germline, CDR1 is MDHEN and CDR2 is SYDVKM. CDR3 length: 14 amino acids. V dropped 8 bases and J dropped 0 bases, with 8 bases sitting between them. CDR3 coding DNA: TGTGCCAGCCTACAGGGCTCTGGGGCCAACGTCCTGACTTTC. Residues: CASLQGSGANVLTF.

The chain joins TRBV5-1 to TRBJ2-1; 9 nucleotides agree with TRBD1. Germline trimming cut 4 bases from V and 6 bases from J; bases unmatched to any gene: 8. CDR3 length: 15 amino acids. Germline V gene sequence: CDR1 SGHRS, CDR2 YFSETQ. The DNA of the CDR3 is TGCGCCAGCAGCCCCGACAGGGGGGTAGCCAATGAGCAGTTCTTC. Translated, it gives CASSPDRGVANEQFF.

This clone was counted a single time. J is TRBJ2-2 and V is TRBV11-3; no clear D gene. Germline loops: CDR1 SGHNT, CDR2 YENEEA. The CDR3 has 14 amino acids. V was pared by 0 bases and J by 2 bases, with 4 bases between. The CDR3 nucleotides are TGTGCCAGCAGCTTAGATAGTAACACCGGGGAGCTGTTTTTT. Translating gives CASSLDSNTGELFF.

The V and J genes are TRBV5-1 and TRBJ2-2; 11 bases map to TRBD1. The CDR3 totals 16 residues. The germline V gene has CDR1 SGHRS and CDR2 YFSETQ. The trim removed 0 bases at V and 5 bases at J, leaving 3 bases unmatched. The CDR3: CASSLGTGGNTGELFF. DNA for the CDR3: TGCGCCAGCAGCTTGGGGACAGGGGGCAATACCGGGGAGCTGTTTTTT.

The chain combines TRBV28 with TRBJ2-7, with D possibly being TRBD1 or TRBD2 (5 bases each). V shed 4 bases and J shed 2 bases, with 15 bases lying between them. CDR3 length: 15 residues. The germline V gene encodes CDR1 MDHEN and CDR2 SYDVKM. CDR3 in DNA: TGTGCCAGCAGTTCATCCGGGACGGTTACCTACGAGCAGTACTTC. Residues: CASSSSGTVTYEQYF.

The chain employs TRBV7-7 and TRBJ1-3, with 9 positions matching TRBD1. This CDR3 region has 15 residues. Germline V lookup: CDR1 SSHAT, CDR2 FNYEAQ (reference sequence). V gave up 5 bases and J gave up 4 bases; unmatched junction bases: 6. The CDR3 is CASSMDRGAGNTIYF. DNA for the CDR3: TGTGCCAGCAGCATGGACAGGGGAGCCGGAAACACCATATATTTT.

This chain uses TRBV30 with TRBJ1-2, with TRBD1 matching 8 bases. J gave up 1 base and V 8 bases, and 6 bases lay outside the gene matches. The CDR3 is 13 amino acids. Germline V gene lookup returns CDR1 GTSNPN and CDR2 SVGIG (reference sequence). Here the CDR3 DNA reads TGTGCCGGACGGACAGGGATTAACTATGGCTACACCTTC. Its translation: CAGRTGINYGYTF.

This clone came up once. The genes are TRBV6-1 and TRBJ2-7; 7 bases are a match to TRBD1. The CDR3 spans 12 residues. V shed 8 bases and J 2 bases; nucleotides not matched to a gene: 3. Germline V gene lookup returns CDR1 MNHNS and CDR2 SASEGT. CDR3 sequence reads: CASLQGPYEQYF. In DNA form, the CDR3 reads TGTGCCAGCTTACAGGGGCCCTACGAGCAGTACTTC.

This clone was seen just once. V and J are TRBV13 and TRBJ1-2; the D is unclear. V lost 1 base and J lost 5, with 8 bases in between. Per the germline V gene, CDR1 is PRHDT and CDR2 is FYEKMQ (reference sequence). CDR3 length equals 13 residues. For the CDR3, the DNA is TGTGCCAGCAGCTTAGAGTTTTCGTATGGCTACACCTTC. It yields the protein CASSLEFSYGYTF.

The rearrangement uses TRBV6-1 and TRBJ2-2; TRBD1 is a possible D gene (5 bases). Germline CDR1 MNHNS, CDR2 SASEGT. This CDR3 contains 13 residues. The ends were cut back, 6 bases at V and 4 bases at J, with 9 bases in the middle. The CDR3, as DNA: TGTGCCAGCAGCTCTAGGGGCACCGGGGAGCTGTTTTTT. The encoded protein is CASSSRGTGELFF.

CDR3 sequence reads: CASSMLWGPGNTIYF. The CDR3 DNA reads TGTGCCAGTAGTATGTTGTGGGGACCTGGAAACACCATATATTTT. The genes are TRBV19 and TRBJ1-3; D might be TRBD1 (5 bases). V was clipped by 3 bases and J by 2 bases, with 11 bases between them. Per the germline V gene, CDR1 is LNHDA and CDR2 is SQIVND (reference sequence). The CDR3 length is 15 residues.

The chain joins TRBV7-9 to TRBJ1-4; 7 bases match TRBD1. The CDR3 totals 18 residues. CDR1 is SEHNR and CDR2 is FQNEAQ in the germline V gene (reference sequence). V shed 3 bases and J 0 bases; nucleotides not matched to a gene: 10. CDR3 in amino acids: CASSFPKTGTSTNEKLFF. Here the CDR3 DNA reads TGTGCCAGCAGCTTTCCAAAGACAGGGACCTCAACTAATGAAAAACTGTTTTTT.

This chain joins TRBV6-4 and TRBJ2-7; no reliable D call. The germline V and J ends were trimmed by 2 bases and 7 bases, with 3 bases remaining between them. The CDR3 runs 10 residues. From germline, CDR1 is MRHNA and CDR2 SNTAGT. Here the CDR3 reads CASSDPEQYF. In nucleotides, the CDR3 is TGTGCCAGCAGTGACCCAGAGCAGTACTTC.

The DNA for the CDR3 is TGTGCCAGCAGTACGACTAGCGGGGGGGCGGATACGCAGTATTTT. It is translated as CASSTTSGGADTQYF. The chain carries TRBV6-1 and TRBJ2-3; the match to TRBD2 covers 14 bases. The CDR3 runs to 15 residues. V trimming: 5 bases; J trimming: 6 bases; junction bases outside the gene matches: 4. The germline gives CDR1 MNHNS, CDR2 SASEGT.

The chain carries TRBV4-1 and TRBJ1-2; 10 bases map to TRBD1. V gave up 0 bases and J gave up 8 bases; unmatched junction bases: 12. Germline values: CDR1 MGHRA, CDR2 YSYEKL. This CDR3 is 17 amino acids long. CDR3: CASSQEAYKDRGIGYTF. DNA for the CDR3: TGCGCCAGCAGCCAAGAAGCCTACAAGGACAGGGGGATCGGCTACACCTTC.

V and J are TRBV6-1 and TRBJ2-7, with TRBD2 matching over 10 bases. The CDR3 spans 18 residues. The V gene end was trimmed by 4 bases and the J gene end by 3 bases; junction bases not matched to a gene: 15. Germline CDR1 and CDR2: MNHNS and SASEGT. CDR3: CASSVNQLAGITFYEQYF. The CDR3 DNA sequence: TGTGCCAGCAGTGTTAACCAACTAGCGGGGATTACCTTCTACGAGCAGTACTTC.